Listed below are T cell receptor beta chains from one sample, sequenced in a study of blood T cell repertoires in COVID-19. Sequenced by immunoSEQ multiplex PCR; TCRdb stores in-frame clones only, minus some. The data contain 120,000 to 150,000 clones, more than 80% of them singletons. Sequencing was performed on peripheral blood. Every receptor here comes from a human donor with acute or convalescent COVID-19. The donor label of this sample is uncertain. Both conserved end residues are part of each CDR3. The order of the fields is D gene, J gene, clone size, V gene, CDR3 DNA, CDR3 protein. A D gene is named only where the DNA matches it firmly. Not all rows give a size; the values are once, few, many and, for expanded clones, a class.

>TRBD1|TRBJ2-2|-|TRBV5-1
TGCGCCAGCAGCTTGGTTGGGACAGGGGTCACCGGGGAGCTGTTTTTT
CASSLVGTGVTGELFF
>-|TRBJ1-6|-|TRBV14
TGTGCCAGCAGCCAAGACAGTCCTAGGTCACCCCTCCACTTT
CASSQDSPRSPLHF
>TRBD2|TRBJ2-2|-|TRBV24-1
TGTGCCACCAGTGATTTTAACAGCGGGGGGGCAGGCGGGGAGCTGTTTTTT
CATSDFNSGGAGGELFF
>TRBD1|TRBJ1-2|-|TRBV7-8
TGTGCCAGCAGCCCCGGACAGGTATTGGGCTACACCTTC
CASSPGQVLGYTF
>-|TRBJ1-2|-|TRBV5-5
TGTGCCAGCAGCCTGGGGGGGACACCAGCTAACTATGGCTACACCTTC
CASSLGGTPANYGYTF
>TRBD1|TRBJ1-1|once|TRBV5-1
TGCGCCAGCAGCTCCTCTTTACAGGGGGGTTTTAGGAACACTGAAGCTTTCTTT
CASSSSLQGGFRNTEAFF
>TRBD2|TRBJ2-2|once|TRBV6-5
TGTGCCAGCAGCCGCGGGGGGGGCCCCTCCGGGGAGCTGTTTTTT
CASSRGGGPSGELFF
>-|TRBJ2-1|-|TRBV12-3/TRBV12-4
TGTGCCAGCAGTTTGATCCGGGAGGAGCAGTTCTTC
CASSLIREEQFF
>-|TRBJ1-6|-|TRBV6-5
TGTGCCAGCAGTTACTCGATGGAACTCAGGGATTCACCCCTCCACTTT
CASSYSMELRDSPLHF
>TRBD1|TRBJ2-7|-|TRBV7-8
TGTGCCAGCAGTATAAAATCCCGGACAGGGCCCTACGAGCAGTACTTC
CASSIKSRTGPYEQYF
>TRBD2|TRBJ2-4|-|TRBV3-1/TRBV3-2
TGTGCCAGCAGCCTTACACCTAGCGGGGCTAACATTCAGTACTTC
CASSLTPSGANIQYF
>TRBD1|TRBJ1-1|once|TRBV6-5
TGTGCCAGCAGTTACTCGAACAGGGGGAGAATTGGAGCTTTCTTT
CASSYSNRGRIGAFF
>-|TRBJ1-1|-|TRBV7-8
TGTGCCAGCAGCCTTCGCACTGAAGCTTTCTTT
CASSLRTEAFF
>TRBD1|TRBJ1-2|-|TRBV2
TGTGCCAGCTCTGCCAAGGGGGCGTTTGGCTACACCTTC
CASSAKGAFGYTF
>TRBD1|TRBJ2-7|-|TRBV5-4
TGTGCCAGCAGACCCTGGACAGGGGGCTCCTACGAGCAGTACTTC
CASRPWTGGSYEQYF
>-|TRBJ1-1|-|TRBV4-1
TGCGCCAGCAGCCAAGATGCAGGGTACACTGAAGCTTTCTTT
CASSQDAGYTEAFF
>-|TRBJ1-1|-|TRBV5-6
TGTGCCAGCAGCTTGGTTGGGAGCACTGAAGCTTTCTTT
CASSLVGSTEAFF
>TRBD1|TRBJ2-2|-|TRBV5-4
TGTGCCAGCAGCTTGTATTCAGGGGGTCCCGGGGAGCTGTTTTTT
CASSLYSGGPGELFF
>-|TRBJ1-1|-|TRBV28
TGTGCCAGCAGTCTAGGTGGGGCTAACACTGAAGCTTTCTTT
CASSLGGANTEAFF
>TRBD1|TRBJ2-7|-|TRBV11-2
TGTGCCAGCAGCCCCGACAGGGGACTCGAGCAGTACTTC
CASSPDRGLEQYF
>-|TRBJ1-3|-|TRBV5-4
TGTGCCAGCAGCTTGGCGGGGATCTCTGGAAACACCATATATTTT
CASSLAGISGNTIYF
>-|TRBJ1-1|-|TRBV19
TGTGCCAGTAGTATCCAGGGGACGAACACTGAAGCTTTCTTT
CASSIQGTNTEAFF
>-|TRBJ1-1|once|TRBV28
TGTGCCAGCAGTGCAATTAGCACTGAAGCTTTCTTT
CASSAISTEAFF
>TRBD2|TRBJ2-1|-|TRBV7-2
TGTGCCAGCAGCCCGGGGGGGGCCACCCTGGCTGAGCAGTTCTTC
CASSPGGATLAEQFF
>-|TRBJ2-5|-|TRBV5-4
TGTGCCAGCAGCTTGATCGACAGGCAAGAGACCCAGTACTTC
CASSLIDRQETQYF
>-|TRBJ2-3|-|TRBV6-5
TGTGCCAGCAGTCCCGGAGGCCCTCCCACAGATACGCAGTATTTT
CASSPGGPPTDTQYF
>TRBD1|TRBJ1-6|-|TRBV6-6
TGTGCCAGCAGTCGACAGGGGGGCACACCCCTCCACTTT
CASSRQGGTPLHF
>-|TRBJ1-2|-|TRBV10-2
TGCGCCATCCGGGGAGGGGCTAACTATGGCTACACCTTC
CAIRGGANYGYTF
>TRBD1|TRBJ1-5|-|TRBV7-2
TGTGCCAGCAGCTTGGGGGGACAGAGCAATCAGCCCCAGCATTTT
CASSLGGQSNQPQHF
>TRBD1|TRBJ1-2|once|TRBV5-6
TGTGCCAGCAGCCGAGGACAGGGGACTTATGGCTACACCTTC
CASSRGQGTYGYTF
>-|TRBJ2-5|once|TRBV6-6
TGTGCCAGCAGTTACAACGGAGAGACCCAGTACTTC
CASSYNGETQYF
>-|TRBJ1-1|-|TRBV12-3/TRBV12-4
TGTGCCAGCTCCACGGGGACTGAAGCTTTCTTT
CASSTGTEAFF
>-|TRBJ1-1|few|TRBV10-2
TGCGCCAGCTCAGTACAGGGTCGAACTGAAGCTTTCTTT
CASSVQGRTEAFF
>-|TRBJ1-4|-|TRBV19
TGTGCCAGTAGTGTGACAGCGATTGCAACTAATGAAAAACTGTTTTTT
CASSVTAIATNEKLFF